Presented here are 24 T cell receptor beta chains from one specimen sequenced in a study of blood T cell repertoires in COVID-19. Repertoires were generated with immunoSEQ multiplex PCR, while TCRdb's copy carries only in-frame clones and drops some. The sample holds fewer than 200,000 clones, 70% to 90% seen once. Sequencing was carried out using peripheral blood. These receptors came from a man aged 50-59 years who had recovered from COVID-19.

V is TRBV29-1 and J is TRBJ2-5, with TRBD2 matching 7 bases. The germline CDR1 and CDR2 sequences are SQVTM and ANQGSEA. The CDR3 runs to 15 residues. V shed 6 bases, J shed 8 bases, and the junction held 18 bases outside the gene matches. CDR3 amino acids: CSVHAGTGTKRTQYF. The CDR3 coding sequence is TGCAGCGTCCACGCGGGGACCGGGACTAAGAGAACCCAGTACTTC.

The count of this clone is one. This chain uses TRBV5-8 with TRBJ2-5, with D tentatively TRBD1 (5 bases). Per germline, CDR1 SGHTS and CDR2 YDEGEE. The CDR3 is 14 residues long. V lost 4 bases and J lost 1, with 11 bases in between. CDR3 DNA: TGTGCCAGCAGCGTAGAACAGGCCCAAGAGACCCAGTACTTC. Its protein product is CASSVEQAQETQYF.

The chain employs TRBV29-1 and TRBJ1-4; no firm D call. V was clipped by 0 bases and J by 5 bases, with 10 bases between them. Germline V gives CDR1 SQVTM, CDR2 ANQGSEA. This CDR3 spans 14 amino acids. The CDR3 region has the DNA TGCAGCGTTGAAGAAGGAACAGTAAATGAAAAACTGTTTTTT. It yields the protein CSVEEGTVNEKLFF.

The V gene is TRBV28, the J gene TRBJ1-2; D not resolved. The V gene lost 7 bases and the J gene lost 8 bases, with 20 bases spanning the gap. CDR1 and CDR2 from the germline V gene are MDHEN and SYDVKM. This CDR3 region has 14 residues. CDR3 sequence (DNA): TGTGCCAGCACCCTAGCCCAATCTCGGGGAGGCTACACCTTC. Its protein product is CASTLAQSRGGYTF.

V gene TRBV6-5 combines with J gene TRBJ2-7; TRBD1 matches at 8 bases. The CDR3 runs to 14 residues. Germline CDR1 and CDR2: MNHEY and SVGAGI. The V segment lost 10 bases and the J segment 0 bases; nucleotides outside the gene matches: 8. The CDR3 loop is CAIKRGQDSYEQYF. CDR3 DNA: TGTGCCATCAAACGGGGACAGGACTCCTACGAGCAGTACTTC.

This clone was found a few times. The chain couples TRBV2 to TRBJ2-2; TRBD1 matches at 11 bases. Trimming removed 9 bases from V and 6 bases from J; junction bases left unmatched: 9. This CDR3 has 15 amino acids. Germline V CDR1 and CDR2: SNHLY, FYNNEI. CDR3 nucleotide sequence: TGTGCCAGTCTCACGGGACAGGGGGTCTCCGGGGAGCTGTTTTTT. Residues: CASLTGQGVSGELFF.

The chain carries TRBV7-3 and TRBJ2-3, with 7 bases aligning to TRBD2. Per germline, CDR1 SGHTA and CDR2 FQGTGA. Germline trimming cut 2 bases from V and 1 base from J; bases unmatched to any gene: 6. The CDR3 contains 16 residues. The CDR3 loop reads CASSLGVGGGTDTQYF. The CDR3, as DNA: TGTGCCAGCAGCTTAGGCGTGGGAGGGGGCACAGATACGCAGTATTTT. Full variable domain (outside the CDR3, taken from reference TRBV7-3 and TRBJ2-3): GAGVSQTPSNKVTEKGKYVELRCDPISGHTALYWYRQSLGQGPEFLIYFQGTGAADDSGLPNDRFFAVRPEGSVSTLKIQRTERGDSAVYLCASSLGVGGGTDTQYFGPGTRLTVL.

The chain carries TRBV6-2 or TRBV6-3 and TRBJ2-7; D might be TRBD1 (6 bases). CDR1 and CDR2 (germline): MNHEY, SVGEGT. There are 12 residues in the CDR3. Trimming took off 6 bases at V and 5 bases at J, with 11 bases between the two ends. CDR3 DNA: TGTGCCAGCAGCCTTACAGGGAACGAGCAGTACTTC. It codes for CASSLTGNEQYF.

The V gene is TRBV10-3, the J gene TRBJ2-2; 11 bases agree with TRBD1. Per the germline V gene, CDR1 is ENHRY and CDR2 is SYGVKD. V lost 1 base to trimming and J lost 5 bases; unmatched junction nucleotides: 6. This CDR3 contains 17 residues. CDR3 coding DNA: TGTGCCATCAGTGAGTTCGGACAGGGGGCAGGTACCGGGGAGCTGTTTTTT. As protein: CAISEFGQGAGTGELFF.

This clone has only one observation. J is TRBJ2-5 and V is TRBV4-3; D call uncertain. The CDR3 has 16 residues. The germline V gene encodes CDR1 LGHNA and CDR2 YSLEER. Between the trimmed V and J ends, which lost 2 bases and 3 bases, there was a span of 16 bases. The chain's CDR3 is CASSQSPQFSEETQYF. In DNA form, the CDR3 reads TGCGCCAGCAGCCAATCCCCACAGTTTTCCGAAGAGACCCAGTACTTC.

The gene calls are TRBV7-9 and TRBJ1-1; D unclear. The germline V gene encodes CDR1 SEHNR and CDR2 FQNEAQ (reference sequence). V lost 2 bases to trimming and J lost 6 bases, with 10 bases between them. The CDR3 length is 13 residues. The CDR3 nucleotides read TGTGCCAGCAGCTTATACGAGAGGTCTGAAGCTTTCTTT. This gives the protein CASSLYERSEAFF.

This chain uses TRBV27 with TRBJ2-5, with 7 bases identical to TRBD1. Germline-derived CDR1 and CDR2 are MNHEY and SMNVEV (reference sequence). Trimming cost V 7 bases and J 5 bases; bases outside gene matches: 7. The CDR3 totals 13 residues. The CDR3 nucleotides read TGTGCCAGCAAGGGCAGGGGGTATGAGACCCAGTACTTC. Residues: CASKGRGYETQYF.

The chain carries TRBV5-6 and TRBJ1-1, with 7 nucleotides matching TRBD1. In germline, CDR1 is SGHDT, CDR2 YYEEEE. V gave up 6 bases and J gave up 4 bases; unmatched junction bases: 12. This CDR3 is built from 15 residues. CDR3 nucleotide sequence: TGTGCCAGCATCTTTTCACAGGGGCGCATCACTGAAGCTTTCTTT. As protein: CASIFSQGRITEAFF.

V is TRBV27 and J is TRBJ2-7; 10 bases fit TRBD1. Germline V gives CDR1 MNHEY, CDR2 SMNVEV (reference sequence). With V trimmed by 3 bases and J by 0 bases, 5 bases remained unmatched. The CDR3 length is 16 residues. CDR3 residues: CASSFRQGAYSYEQYF. The CDR3 nucleotides are TGTGCCAGCAGTTTCCGACAGGGGGCTTACTCCTACGAGCAGTACTTC.

The rearrangement uses TRBV5-1 and TRBJ1-5, with D possibly TRBD1 on 6 matching bases. The length of the CDR3 is 13 residues. With 4 bases removed from V and 4 bases from J, the gap between germline ends came to 9 bases. CDR1 and CDR2 (germline): SGHRS, YFSETQ. The CDR3 loop is CASSPGQNQPQHF. The CDR3 DNA reads as TGCGCCAGCAGCCCAGGACAGAATCAGCCCCAGCATTTT.

The chain combines TRBV13 with TRBJ1-1; D gene ambiguous. Trimming pared 5 bases from V and 3 bases from J, leaving 22 bases between. The CDR3 is 17 residues long. Looked up from germline, CDR1 is PRHDT and CDR2 is FYEKMQ (reference sequence). CDR3 protein: CASSRLTTLASDTEAFF. CDR3 bases: TGTGCCAGCAGCAGACTTACGACCCTCGCCTCGGACACTGAAGCTTTCTTT.

The chain links TRBV7-8 to TRBJ2-1, with 10 bases identical to TRBD2. CDR3 length equals 17 residues. Germline CDR1 and CDR2: SGHVS and FQNEAQ. V trimming: 0 bases; J trimming: 0 bases; junction bases outside the gene matches: 2. The CDR3: CASSLAPSGSSYNEQFF. Here the CDR3 DNA reads TGTGCCAGCAGCTTAGCGCCTAGCGGGAGCTCCTACAATGAGCAGTTCTTC.

Here the CDR3 DNA reads TGTGCCAGCAGTGGCCGGGACAGGCCCCAAAACTATGGCTACACCTTC. This gives the protein CASSGRDRPQNYGYTF. This sequence joins TRBV28 and TRBJ1-2; 8 bases align to TRBD1. The germline gives CDR1 MDHEN, CDR2 SYDVKM. There are 16 residues in the CDR3. V lost 5 bases to trimming and J lost 2 bases; unmatched junction nucleotides: 10.

The CDR3: CATSRDRAGAGVAKNIQYF. The CDR3 coding sequence is TGTGCCACCAGCAGAGATAGGGCAGGGGCGGGGGTAGCCAAAAACATTCAGTACTTC. This chain links TRBV15 with TRBJ2-4, with D possibly TRBD2 on 7 matching bases. Trimming cost V 0 bases and J 0 bases, with 18 bases left between them. The CDR3 runs 19 residues. From germline, CDR1 is LNHNV and CDR2 YYDKDF (reference sequence).

The chain carries TRBV19 and TRBJ2-7; TRBD2 is a possible D gene (6 bases). V was cut by 2 bases and J by 6 bases, with 11 bases left in between. Germline CDR1 is LNHDA and CDR2 is SQIVND (reference sequence). The CDR3 extends over 13 amino acids. The DNA for the CDR3 is TGTGCCAGTAGTATAAGTTGGGACTCCGAGCAGTACTTC. Translation: CASSISWDSEQYF.

The chain has TRBV5-4 and TRBJ2-7; TRBD2 matches 8 bases. This CDR3 spans 13 amino acids. Germline V gene data show CDR1 as SGHNT and CDR2 as YYREEE (reference sequence). V was pared by 3 bases and J by 6 bases, with 5 bases of the junction left unmatched. This CDR3 reads CASSYGTSPEQYF. The CDR3 bases are TGTGCCAGCAGCTACGGGACTAGTCCCGAGCAGTACTTC.

This chain joins TRBV19 and TRBJ2-2; a weak D match, TRBD2 (6 bases). The length of the CDR3 is 15 residues. In germline, CDR1 is LNHDA, CDR2 SQIVND (reference sequence). V shed 4 bases and J shed 6 bases, with 15 bases lying between them. CDR3 residues: CASSRPLTGAGELFF. The CDR3 DNA sequence: TGTGCCAGTAGTAGACCCCTGACGGGGGCCGGGGAGCTGTTTTTT.

The CDR3 sequence: CATSGSETGGSYNEQFF. The CDR3 DNA reads TGTGCCACCAGCGGTTCCGAGACAGGGGGCTCCTACAATGAGCAGTTCTTC. The chain is built from TRBV24-1 and TRBJ2-1, with 9 bases fitting TRBD1. CDR1 is KGHDR and CDR2 is SFDVKD in the germline V gene. The CDR3 sequence is 17 residues long. V was pared by 7 bases and J by 0 bases, with 9 bases of the junction left unmatched.

V is TRBV2 and J is TRBJ2-5; D remains ambiguous. V was shortened by 9 bases and J by 11 bases, with 13 bases between the two germline ends. This CDR3 has 10 residues. The V gene's germline CDR1 is SNHLY and CDR2 FYNNEI. CDR3 residues: CAREQDGQYF. CDR3 sequence (DNA): TGTGCCAGAGAACAAGACGGGCAGTACTTC.